There are a few counts of the clone carrying this T cell receptor (beta chain). Its antigen is currently unknown. The data stem from a study of vaccination effects on CD4 cells after COVID-19. ViraFEST expansion of antigen-specific CD4+ T cells with viral peptide pools preceded sequencing. After roughly eleven days in culture, the CD4+ T cells were isolated. In the vaccine recipients, nucleocapsid antibodies were negative and there was no prior SARS-CoV-2 infection. Every well got around 2 million PBMC, which were grown with around 9.2 IU/ml IL-2 and 10 ug/ml peptides. Measured with immunoSEQ multiplex PCR; TCRdb has only the in-frame clones, and not every one. The data show 25,000 to 30,000 clones, about four fifths seen once. The clonotype was recovered from a human donor who received a COVID-19 vaccine. This specimen was CD4+ T cells from PBMCs cultured with SARS-CoV-2 spike peptides, taken before COVID-19 vaccination.

CDR3 nucleotides: TGTGCCAGCAGCTGGAGCGTAGGGGTTGCCTACGAGCAGTACTTC. Amino acid sequence: CASSWSVGVAYEQYF. The chain combines TRBV5-6 with TRBJ2-7, with D possibly TRBD1 on 5 matching bases. CDR1 SGHDT and CDR2 YYEEEE come from the germline V gene. V shed 3 bases and J shed 2 bases, with 15 bases lying between them. CDR3 length: 15 residues.